This T cell receptor beta chain was recovered during a study of blood T cell repertoires in COVID-19. The overall study: Samples of COVID-19 (acute and convalescent) were obtained from the United States, Italy and Spain.

Germline loops: CDR1 MNHEY, CDR2 SVGAGI. The CDR3 length is 13 residues. The V and J ends lost 3 bases and 9 bases respectively, with 14 bases between them. The authors' processing: Counts of nucleated cells, estimated from reference gene primer amplification, were obtained. The repertoire was sequenced with immunoSEQ multiplex PCR; TCRdb's copy has only in-frame clones and lacks some. That table gives V, J and clone size, and the DNA gave D and trimming. This table holds around 100,000 clones, around 88% found once. Material for sequencing was peripheral blood. The chain carries TRBV6-5 and TRBJ1-1; the D gene is possibly TRBD1 (5 bases). This clonotype was sampled from a human donor in a cohort sampled during active COVID-19. The CDR3 coding sequence is TGTGCCAGCAGTTATCCGGGGGAGCTGAAAGCTTTCTTT. Translated: CASSYPGELKAFF.